This paragraph covers one T cell receptor (beta chain) sequence. The entry originates in a study of blood T cell repertoires in COVID-19. Study as a whole: Both acute and convalescent COVID-19 samples were obtained from the United States, Italy and Spain. From T cells, B-cell-depleted T cells, or PBMCs came the material, which was cDNA or gDNA.

The CDR3 extends over 15 amino acids. The V segment lost 6 bases and the J segment 4 bases; nucleotides outside the gene matches: 8. Per the germline V gene, CDR1 is SNHLY and CDR2 is FYNNEI. The assay was immunoSEQ multiplex PCR, and TCRdb's table has in-frame clones only and misses some. The sample contains around 160,000 clones, around 86% of which appear only once. The sequence came from a man aged 80 or over with acute or convalescent COVID-19. This sequence joins TRBV2 and TRBJ2-1, with 8 bases aligning to TRBD2. What was sequenced was peripheral blood. CDR3 residues: CASRDSGRKYNEQFF. The CDR3 DNA reads TGTGCCAGCAGAGACAGCGGGAGAAAGTACAATGAGCAGTTCTTC.